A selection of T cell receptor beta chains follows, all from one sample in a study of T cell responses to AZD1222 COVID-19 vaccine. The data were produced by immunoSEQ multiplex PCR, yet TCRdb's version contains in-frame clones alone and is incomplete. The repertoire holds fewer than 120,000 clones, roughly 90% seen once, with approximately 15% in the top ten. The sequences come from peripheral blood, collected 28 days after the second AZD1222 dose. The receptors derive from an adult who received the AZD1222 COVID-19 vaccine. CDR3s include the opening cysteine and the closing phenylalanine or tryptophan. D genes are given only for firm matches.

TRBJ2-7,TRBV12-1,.,TGTGCCAGCAGCTCACGGCAGGAGCAGTACTTC,CASSSRQEQYF
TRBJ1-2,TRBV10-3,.,TGTGCCATCAGTGAGTCAGGGCCCGGGTATGGCTACACCTTC,CAISESGPGYGYTF
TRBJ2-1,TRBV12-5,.,TGTGCTAGTGGTTTGGTCCCAGGGAGGAATGAGCAGTTCTTC,CASGLVPGRNEQFF
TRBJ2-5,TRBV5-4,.,TGTGCCAGCAGCTTGGGGCCAGGCGGGCGAGAGACCCAGTACTTC,CASSLGPGGRETQYF
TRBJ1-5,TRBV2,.,TGTGCCAGCAGTGGGGAGACAGTGGGTCAGCCCCAGCATTTT,CASSGETVGQPQHF
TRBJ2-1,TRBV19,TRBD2,TGTGCCAGTAGTACACTAAGCGGGGGGTACAATGAGCAGTTCTTC,CASSTLSGGYNEQFF
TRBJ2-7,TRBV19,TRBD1,TGTGCCAGTAGTATTCGGACAGGGCTCTACGAGCAGTACTTC,CASSIRTGLYEQYF
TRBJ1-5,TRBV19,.,TGTGCCAGTAGGTACGAAGATCAGCCCCAGCATTTT,CASRYEDQPQHF
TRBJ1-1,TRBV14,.,TGTGCCAGCAGCCACCGTCGACGGGACTCTATTAGGAACACTGAAGCTTTCTTT,CASSHRRRDSIRNTEAFF
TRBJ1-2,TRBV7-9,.,TGTGCCAGCAGCTTGACACGAGACAGGTTTGCTAACTATGGCTACACCTTC,CASSLTRDRFANYGYTF
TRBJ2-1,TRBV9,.,TGTGCCAGCAGCCTAGCGCTGGCCAATGAGCAGTTCTTC,CASSLALANEQFF
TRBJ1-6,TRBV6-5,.,TGTGCCAGCAACCTAGGGACGCCATATAATTCACCCCTCCACTTT,CASNLGTPYNSPLHF
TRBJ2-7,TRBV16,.,TGTGCCAGCAGCCCCCTCTTGGCGACCGGCTCCTACGAGCAGTACTTC,CASSPLLATGSYEQYF
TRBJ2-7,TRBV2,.,TGTGCCAGCAGTATTGGGAACTACGAGCAGTACTTC,CASSIGNYEQYF
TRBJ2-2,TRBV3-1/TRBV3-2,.,TGTGCCAGCAGCCAAGCATCGGATATGGGTCGGGACCACGGGGAGCTGTTTTTT,CASSQASDMGRDHGELFF
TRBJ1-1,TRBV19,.,TGTGCCAGTAGCCCAAATCCGACAGTTTCCACTGAAGCTTTCTTT,CASSPNPTVSTEAFF
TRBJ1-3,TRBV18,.,TGTGCCAGCTCACCACCGGGCTTCTCTGGAAACACCATATATTTT,CASSPPGFSGNTIYF
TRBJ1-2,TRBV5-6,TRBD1,TGTGCCAGCAGGAAGGACAGGGCCCATGGCTACACCTTC,CASRKDRAHGYTF
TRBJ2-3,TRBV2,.,TGTGCCAGCATCGAAGGGGCTAGCCCTAGCACAGATACGCAGTATTTT,CASIEGASPSTDTQYF
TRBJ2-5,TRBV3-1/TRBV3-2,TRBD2,TGTGCCAGCAGCCCCGAACTAGCGGGAACGGAGACCCAGTACTTC,CASSPELAGTETQYF
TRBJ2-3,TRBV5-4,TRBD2,TGTGCCAGCAGCCCGCCAGGGACTAGCGGGAGTAGGACAGATACGCAGTATTTT,CASSPPGTSGSRTDTQYF
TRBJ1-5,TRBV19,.,TGTGCCAGTAGTATACTAATACTTCGGGCTGAGTTCGACAGGCCCAATCAGCCCCAGCATTTT,CASSILILRAEFDRPNQPQHF
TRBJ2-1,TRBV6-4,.,TGTGCCAGCAGTTCAGACGGGCCGGGGAAAGAGCAGTTCTTC,CASSSDGPGKEQFF
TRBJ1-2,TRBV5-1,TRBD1,TGCGCCAGCAGCTGGGGACAGGGGGTAGACTATGGCTACACCTTC,CASSWGQGVDYGYTF
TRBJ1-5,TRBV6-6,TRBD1,TGTGCCAGCAGCGACAGGGTGAGCAATCAGCCCCAGCATTTT,CASSDRVSNQPQHF
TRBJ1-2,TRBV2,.,TGTGCCAGCAGGGAAAGACAGTCTAACTATGGCTACACCTTC,CASRERQSNYGYTF